This entry lists 6 T cell receptor beta chains sequenced from one sample in a study of T cell responses to AZD1222 COVID-19 vaccine. Data came from immunoSEQ multiplex PCR; TCRdb stores just in-frame clones and leaves some out. The sample includes some 160,000 clones, roughly 91% of them seen just once. Here the sequenced sample was peripheral blood, taken 28 days after the second AZD1222 dose. These receptors originate from an adult who received the AZD1222 COVID-19 vaccine.

The V call is TRBV29-1, the J call TRBJ2-1; 9 bases are shared with TRBD2. Germline V gene sequence: CDR1 SQVTM, CDR2 ANQGSEA. The V and J ends lost 7 bases and 9 bases, in that order; junction bases with no gene match: 13. This CDR3 has 14 residues. This CDR3 is CSALGAGGRREQFF. The DNA of the CDR3 is TGCAGCGCCTTGGGGGCGGGGGGGCGGCGTGAGCAGTTCTTC.

V gene TRBV24-1 combines with J gene TRBJ2-3; 10 bases agree with TRBD1. The V and J ends lost 4 bases and 1 base, in that order; junction bases with no gene match: 7. Germline V gene data show CDR1 as KGHDR and CDR2 as SFDVKD. This CDR3 is 17 amino acids long. Here the CDR3 DNA reads TGTGCCACCAGTGACACGACAGGGGGCTCGGGCACAGATACGCAGTATTTT. The encoded protein is CATSDTTGGSGTDTQYF.

The chain couples TRBV18 to TRBJ1-1, with 9 nucleotides matching TRBD1. Germline V gene lookup returns CDR1 KGHSH and CDR2 LQKENI. Trimming cost V 3 bases and J 10 bases; bases outside gene matches: 9. The CDR3 contains 14 residues. In nucleotides, the CDR3 is TGTGCCAGCTCACCCCGGGACAGGGATAAAGGAGCTTTCTTT. Translation: CASSPRDRDKGAFF. The full variable domain, its missing parts supplied by reference TRBV18 and TRBJ1-1, is NAGVMQNPRHLVRRRGQEARLRCSPMKGHSHVYWYRQLPEEGLKFMVYLQKENIIDESGMPKERFSAEFPKEGPSILRIQQVVRGDSAAYFCASSPRDRDKGAFFGQGTRLTVV.

This sequence joins TRBV5-1 and TRBJ1-5; D perhaps matches TRBD1 (5 bases). The CDR3 is 13 residues long. V lost 4 bases to trimming and J lost 7 bases, with 12 bases between them. Germline CDR1 reads SGHRS; CDR2 reads YFSETQ. The CDR3 bases are TGCGCCAGCAGCGATGGAAGGGGACAGCCCCAGCATTTT. Translated, it gives CASSDGRGQPQHF. The variable domain in full, completed from reference TRBV5-1 and TRBJ1-5, reads KAGVTQTPRYLIKTRGQQVTLSCSPISGHRSVSWYQQTPGQGLQFLFEYFSETQRNKGNFPGRFSGRQFSNSRSEMNVSTLELGDSALYLCASSDGRGQPQHFGDGTRLSIL.

This chain uses TRBV5-8 with TRBJ2-1; TRBD1 is a possible D gene (5 bases). Germline CDR1 and CDR2: SGHTS and YDEGEE. The germline V and J ends were trimmed by 7 bases and 7 bases, with 27 bases remaining between them. This CDR3 is 17 amino acids long. This CDR3 is CASSPWAGSIAGNEQFF. The DNA for the CDR3 is TGTGCCAGCTCCCCCTGGGCAGGGTCAATTGCAGGGAATGAGCAGTTCTTC. The whole variable domain, filled in from reference TRBV5-8 and TRBJ2-1, reads EAGVTQSPTHLIKTRGQQATLRCSPISGHTSVYWYQQALGLGLQFLLWYDEGEERNRGNFPPRFSGRQFPNYSSELNVNALELEDSALYLCASSPWAGSIAGNEQFFGPGTRLTVL.

The J gene is TRBJ1-2, the V gene TRBV6-2 or TRBV6-3, with D possibly matching TRBD1 (5 bases). The CDR3 sequence is 15 residues long. V lost 6 bases to trimming and J lost 4 bases, with 18 bases between them. CDR1 is MNHEY and CDR2 is SVGEGT in the germline V gene. The CDR3 DNA sequence: TGTGCCAGCAGCCCTATTGTAGGGGCGGTCTATGGCTACACCTTC. It translates to CASSPIVGAVYGYTF.